The clone carrying this TCR beta chain has at least ten counts. Its antigen is not identified. During construction of the library, unique molecular identifiers were attached to individual cDNA molecules for quantitative, reproducible TCR counting. From the RACE reads, TCRdb called clonotypes with MiXCR, one entry per CDR3 protein. The table includes 71,000 or so distinct CDR3 sequences, approximately 9.8% detected once. The data were obtained in a study of human T cells and chemical hapten exposure. Overall study findings and caveats: Counts of expanded TCRs at PT1 were positively correlated with patch test score.

Trimming removed 3 bases from V and 6 bases from J, with 17 bases in between. Germline V gene data show CDR1 as MRHNA and CDR2 as SNTAGT. This CDR3 has 16 residues. Time point in this sample: patch test 1, 2 weeks after DPC sensitization. Specified treatment: therapeutic diphenylcyclopropenone sensitization with weekly scalp DPC. V is TRBV6-4 and J is TRBJ2-2; the D gene is possibly TRBD2 (7 bases). The TCR comes from a woman in her forties with alopecia areata. Some clones in this sample may be carry-over from other donors' samples. Source: whole blood, taken in connection with sensitization to the hapten diphenylcyclopropenone (DPC). As DNA, the CDR3 is TGTGCCAGCAGTGATCAGTCGGGGGGCCAATCCGGGGAGCTGTTTTTT. It is translated as CASSDQSGGQSGELFF.